Listed below are T cell receptor beta chains from one sample, sequenced in a study of PD-L1 blockade in urothelial cancer. Libraries were prepared by immunoSEQ multiplex PCR; TCRdb keeps only in-frame clonotypes and omits some of them. The profile shows approximately 79,000 clones, approximately 80% of them singletons. Sequencing used PBMCs, obtained around atezolizumab (anti-PD-L1) treatment. The receptors here all came from a man aged 35 to 55 with urothelial cancer. Both conserved end residues are part of each CDR3. D genes are given only for firm matches. Size values are once, few and many counts, or a class for expanded clones, and some rows have none.

J gene | V gene | clone size | D gene | CDR3 DNA | CDR3 protein
TRBJ2-1 | TRBV13 | once | - | TGTGCCAGCAGCTTACGTCGACAGGGGAGGGCACACAATGAGCAGTTCTTC | CASSLRRQGRAHNEQFF
TRBJ2-7 | TRBV7-2 | - | - | TGTGCCAGCAGCTACCCGGGGTCCGAGCAGTACTTC | CASSYPGSEQYF
TRBJ2-7 | TRBV28 | - | - | TGTGCCAGCAGTCGAACATCTCAGCAGTACTTC | CASSRTSQQYF
TRBJ2-2 | TRBV28 | - | TRBD1 | TGTGCCAGCAGTCCCCGGGACAGGGGAATCACCGGGGAGCTGTTTTTT | CASSPRDRGITGELFF
TRBJ2-5 | TRBV15 | - | TRBD2 | TGTGCCACCAGCAGAGATGCGGGAGCTCAAGAGACCCAGTACTTC | CATSRDAGAQETQYF
TRBJ1-2 | TRBV7-2 | - | - | TGTGCCAGCCGTGGGCAGTTTGATGGCTACACCTTC | CASRGQFDGYTF
TRBJ1-1 | TRBV15 | - | - | TGTGCCACCAGCAGAGCCACTACAAGGCCCCCTGAAGCTTTCTTT | CATSRATTRPPEAFF
TRBJ2-7 | TRBV19 | - | TRBD2 | TGTGCCAGTAGTGGCGGGGGATCCTACGAGCAGTACTTC | CASSGGGSYEQYF
TRBJ1-1 | TRBV18 | once | - | TGTGCCAGCTTGCCCACGGGGAAAACTGAAGCTTTCTTT | CASLPTGKTEAFF
TRBJ1-2 | TRBV2 | - | TRBD1 | TGTGCCAGAGGGACAGTGAATGGCTACACCTTC | CARGTVNGYTF
TRBJ2-1 | TRBV10-1 | - | TRBD2 | TGCGCCAGCAGTGAGGTTATAGGTAGCGGGTTCTCCTACAATGAGCAGTTCTTC | CASSEVIGSGFSYNEQFF
TRBJ2-7 | TRBV5-1 | - | - | TGCGCCAGCAGCTTCCCGGGCTCCTACGAGCAGTACTTC | CASSFPGSYEQYF
TRBJ2-5 | TRBV9 | once | - | TGTGCCAGCAGCGTAGACAGGGCCCAAGAGACCCAGTACTTC | CASSVDRAQETQYF
TRBJ2-7 | TRBV30 | few | - | TGTGCCTGGAGTGTGCCTGGGACTGGGTTGCCCTACGAGCAGTACTTC | CAWSVPGTGLPYEQYF
TRBJ2-7 | TRBV4-1 | - | - | TGCGCCAGCAGGAGTCCGAGCTCCTACGAGCAGTACTTC | CASRSPSSYEQYF
TRBJ2-5 | TRBV6-5 | - | - | TGTGCCAGCAGGGCTCTAGAGACCCAGTACTTC | CASRALETQYF
TRBJ1-4 | TRBV28 | - | - | TGTGCCAGCAACCTAAGGATAGGACAAGAGATCAATGAAAAACTGTTTTTT | CASNLRIGQEINEKLFF
TRBJ1-5 | TRBV6-1 | - | - | TGTGCCAGCAGTGAACTAAGTAGCAATCAGCCCCAGCATTTT | CASSELSSNQPQHF
TRBJ2-7 | TRBV5-8 | few | TRBD2 | TGTGCCAGCAGCCCACAAAGGACTAGCTTCGCCTACGAGCAGTACTTC | CASSPQRTSFAYEQYF
TRBJ1-2 | TRBV9 | - | - | TGTGCCAGCAGCGTAGCTGGGGGGGGAGGGAAGGGCTACACCTTC | CASSVAGGGGKGYTF
TRBJ1-5 | TRBV21-1 | - | - | TGTGCCAGCAGCCTATACCGAGGCGAGCCCCAGCATTTT | CASSLYRGEPQHF
TRBJ2-1 | TRBV2 | - | TRBD2 | TGTGCCAGCAGTGGGATACTAGCGGGAGTAGACTATGAGCAGTTCTTC | CASSGILAGVDYEQFF
TRBJ1-4 | TRBV29-1 | - | TRBD1 | TGCAGCGTTGAAGATCTTAGGGACAGGGGGCGAAAACTGTTTTTT | CSVEDLRDRGRKLFF
TRBJ2-1 | TRBV21-1 | - | - | TGTGCCAGCAGGCACGGGTCGGATGAGCAGTTCTTC | CASRHGSDEQFF
TRBJ2-1 | TRBV19 | - | TRBD2 | TGTGCCAGTAGTGTCCGGGGACTAGCGGGAGGAGGGCTGAGGTACAATGAGCAGTTCTTC | CASSVRGLAGGGLRYNEQFF
TRBJ1-4 | TRBV12-5 | few | - | TGTGCTAGTGGTCCCGCCCTCGGGGAACTGTTTTTT | CASGPALGELFF
TRBJ2-1 | TRBV15 | few | TRBD2 | TGTGCCACCAGCAGAGAAACTAGCGGGTACAATGAGCAGTTCTTC | CATSRETSGYNEQFF
TRBJ2-7 | TRBV7-2 | - | - | TGTGCCAGCAGCTTACCCGTTCGCTACGAGCAGTACTTC | CASSLPVRYEQYF